The next 15 T cell receptor beta chains were all read from a single sample in a study of T cells in Graves' hyperthyroidism and ophthalmopathy (dated by TCRdb to between 2018 and 2021). Libraries were built with multiplex PCR. The sequencer was an Illumina HiSeq 2000. TCR beta CDR3 regions were amplified from RNA transcripts. A first-round RT-PCR of the TCR CDR3 used the HTBI primer set with the Qiagen OneStep RT-PCR kit. Clones were called with MiXCR by TCRdb after fastp trimmed the public reads at Q25, and only in-frame beta chains were retained. Rows are combined by CDR3 protein, so each entry shows the most common genes and DNA. Counted in this sample were under 350,000 distinct CDR3 sequences; roughly a fifth of them appeared once. About 50% of the sample lies in the top ten. The source material was blood. The receptors derive from a woman between 45 and 60 years old with Graves' hyperthyroidism.

The table lists this clonotype with many counts. The CDR3 DNA is TGTGCCAGCAGTTACCTACCCCCCTGGGCAGGGAGCACAGATACGCAGTATTTT. Translation gives CASSYLPPWAGSTDTQYF. The chain uses TRBV6-6 and TRBJ2-3; possible D gene TRBD1, 5 bases. CDR3 length: 18 amino acids. Trimming took off 2 bases at V and 0 bases at J, with 18 bases between the two ends. Germline V gives CDR1 MNHNY, CDR2 SVGAGI (reference sequence).

This clonotype has a count of ten or more. This chain links TRBV7-6 with TRBJ2-3, with D possibly matching TRBD1 (6 bases). The CDR3 has 16 residues. Trimming removed 1 base from V and 1 base from J, with 12 bases in between. Per the germline V gene, CDR1 is SGHVS and CDR2 is FNYEAQ. CDR3 region: CASSLGPGVRTDTQYF. The DNA of the CDR3 is TGTGCCAGCAGCTTAGGGCCAGGGGTTCGCACAGATACGCAGTATTTT.

In its sample, this clonotype was seen once. Given a much more abundant clone one base away, this may be a read error. This likely comes from a read error, as the CDR3 has no conserved phenylalanine or tryptophan at its end. The chain recombines TRBV10-3 with TRBJ1-1; 8 positions agree with TRBD1. Germline V gene sequence: CDR1 ENHRY, CDR2 SYGVKD. V gave up 2 bases and J gave up 1 base; unmatched junction bases: 12. The CDR3 spans 18 residues. CDR3 bases: TGTGCCATCAGTGAGCGACAGGGCCAAACAGGGGGGAACACTGAAGCTTTCTCT. Amino acids: CAISERQGQTGGNTEAFS.

This clonotype was detected many times. The rearrangement joins TRBV6-1 to TRBJ1-1; D remains ambiguous. Germline CDR1 is MNHNS and CDR2 is SASEGT. V was trimmed by 8 bases and J by 2 bases, leaving 9 bases between them. The CDR3 is made up of 12 amino acids. CDR3: CASARTNTEAFF. The DNA for the CDR3 is TGTGCCAGCGCGAGGACTAACACTGAAGCTTTCTTT.

This clonotype was detected many times. The rearrangement uses TRBV28 and TRBJ2-7, with 10 bases that match TRBD1. After removal of 5 bases from V and 5 bases from J, the junction contained 9 bases not matched to a gene. Germline values: CDR1 MDHEN, CDR2 SYDVKM. The CDR3 consists of 15 residues. The CDR3 is CASSVPGQGLHEQYF. The DNA for the CDR3 is TGTGCCAGCAGTGTCCCGGGACAGGGGCTGCACGAGCAGTACTTC.

Note on this clonotype: Possible read error: a much larger clone is one base away. The rearrangement links TRBV7-2 to TRBJ1-2, with D possibly being TRBD1 (5 bases). CDR3 length: 15 amino acids. Germline lookup yields CDR1 SGHTA and CDR2 FQGNSA. The CDR3: CAGSLARGGYYGYTF. CDR3 DNA sequence: TGTGCCGGCAGCTTAGCAAGGGGTGGATACTATGGCTACACCTTC. Variable domain in full (rest from reference TRBV7-2 and TRBJ1-2): GAGVSQSPSNKVTEKGKDVELRCDPISGHTALYWYRQSLGQGLEFLIYFQGNSAPDKSGLPSDRFSAERTGGSVSTLTIQRTQQEDSAVYLCAGSLARGGYYGYTFGSGTRLTVV.

The chain employs TRBV10-3 and TRBJ2-7; TRBD1 matches at 9 bases. Per germline, CDR1 ENHRY and CDR2 SYGVKD. After removal of 7 bases from V and 2 bases from J, the junction contained 3 bases not matched to a gene. The CDR3 runs to 13 residues. The CDR3 loop reads CAITGQGPYEQYF. In nucleotides, the CDR3 is TGTGCCATCACGGGACAGGGACCCTACGAGCAGTACTTC.

J is TRBJ2-7 and V is TRBV30, with 12 bases fitting TRBD1. In germline, CDR1 is GTSNPN, CDR2 SVGIG (reference sequence). This CDR3 contains 15 residues. V shed 1 base, J shed 8 bases, and the junction held 9 bases outside the gene matches. The CDR3 sequence is CAWSAPGTGGNKQYF. The CDR3 nucleotides are TGTGCCTGGAGTGCCCCCGGGACAGGGGGCAATAAGCAGTACTTC.

This clonotype was seen many times. V is TRBV30 and J is TRBJ2-7; possibly TRBD1 or TRBD2 for D (5 bases each). Germline CDR1 reads GTSNPN; CDR2 reads SVGIG (reference sequence). Trimming stripped 4 bases from V and 3 bases from J, with 16 bases between. The length of the CDR3 is 14 residues. The CDR3 coding sequence is TGTGCCTGGACTGACTTCAGAGGGGACTACGAGCAGTACTTC. Its translation is CAWTDFRGDYEQYF.

This clonotype has only one observation. J is TRBJ1-4 and V is TRBV7-2; D remains unclear. V lost 5 bases and J 8 bases, leaving 12 bases between the germline ends. CDR3 length equals 13 residues. The germline V gene encodes CDR1 SGHTA and CDR2 FQGNSA. DNA for the CDR3: TGTGCCAGCAGCACCGATTGGGGAGAAAAACTGTTTTTT. It translates to CASSTDWGEKLFF.

This clonotype has a count of ten or more. This rearrangement joins TRBV28 to TRBJ1-1; the match to TRBD1 covers 7 bases. V was pared by 4 bases and J by 0 bases, with 2 bases of the junction left unmatched. The germline CDR1 and CDR2 sequences are MDHEN and SYDVKM. CDR3 length equals 14 residues. The chain's CDR3 is CASSWDSLNTEAFF. In DNA, the CDR3 is TGTGCCAGCAGTTGGGACAGCCTGAACACTGAAGCTTTCTTT.

This sequence joins TRBV12-3 or TRBV12-4 and TRBJ2-2; TRBD2 matches 10 bases. Germline trimming cut 5 bases from V and 7 bases from J; bases unmatched to any gene: 7. This CDR3 spans 15 amino acids. CDR3 DNA sequence: TGTGCCAGCAGTCCCGGGACTAGCGTGTACGGGGAGCTGTTTTTT. It specifies CASSPGTSVYGELFF.

The gene calls are TRBV7-9 and TRBJ1-1; D perhaps matches TRBD1 (6 bases). Per the germline V gene, CDR1 is SEHNR and CDR2 is FQNEAQ (reference sequence). The germline V and J ends were trimmed by 10 bases and 3 bases, with 18 bases remaining between them. The CDR3 is made up of 14 amino acids. CDR3 loop: CATPSGGGDTEAFF. The CDR3 coding sequence is TGTGCCACCCCAAGCGGGGGGGGCGACACTGAAGCTTTCTTT.

This clonotype has more than one count but fewer than ten. V gene TRBV3-1 combines with J gene TRBJ2-7, with D perhaps matching TRBD1 (5 bases). The CDR3 covers 17 residues. Germline CDR1 is LGHDT and CDR2 is YNNKEL (reference sequence). The V and J ends lost 1 base and 12 bases respectively, with 28 bases between them. CDR3 loop: CASSQVVGRDRSLRLYF. The CDR3 DNA sequence: TGTGCCAGCAGCCAAGTAGTAGGGCGAGACAGATCCCTACGGTTGTACTTC.

At least ten counts were recorded for this clonotype. V is TRBV20-1 and J is TRBJ2-1; the match to TRBD1 covers 9 bases. V was clipped by 6 bases and J by 7 bases; unmatched bases: 10. There are 14 residues in the CDR3. Per the germline V gene, CDR1 is DFQATT and CDR2 is SNEGSKA (reference sequence). DNA for the CDR3: TGCAGTGCCGAAAGGACAGGGGAAGGGAATGAGCAGTTCTTC. As protein: CSAERTGEGNEQFF.